These 6 T cell receptor beta chains came from one sample sequenced in a study of shared clonotypes between healthy human individuals. The table came from immunoSEQ multiplex PCR; TCRdb's copy has only in-frame clones and leaves some out. Here the sample spans hundreds of thousands of clones, 92% being singletons. CD8 cells regarded as naive lacked CD45RO, were positively chosen for CCR7, and omitted terminally differentiated effector memory CD45RA+ cells. What was sequenced was naive CD8+ T cells sorted from blood. The origin of the receptors is a man aged 25 to 45 in good health.

The chain combines TRBV20-1 with TRBJ2-7; D not resolved. CDR3 length equals 11 residues. The ends were cut back, 4 bases at V and 4 bases at J, with 8 bases in the middle. Germline CDR1 is DFQATT and CDR2 is SNEGSKA (reference sequence). The CDR3 DNA sequence: TGCAGTGCTATCAAAGAATACGAGCAGTACTTC. As protein: CSAIKEYEQYF.

The CDR3 here is CATSRAQPGQGPNGGELFF. As DNA, the CDR3 is TGTGCCACCAGCAGAGCCCAACCGGGACAGGGGCCGAATGGTGGGGAGCTGTTTTTT. The chain combines TRBV15 with TRBJ2-2, with 10 bases matching TRBD1. Germline loops: CDR1 LNHNV, CDR2 YYDKDF (reference sequence). V lost 1 base to trimming and J lost 8 bases; unmatched junction nucleotides: 16. The CDR3 covers 19 residues.

The chain joins TRBV11-3 to TRBJ2-3; 12 bases map to TRBD2. The CDR3 is 18 residues long. Germline loops: CDR1 SGHNT, CDR2 YENEEA. V was clipped by 2 bases and J by 0 bases; unmatched bases: 6. CDR3 in DNA: TGTGCCAGCAGCTTACGACTAGCGGGAGTCGCTAGCACAGATACGCAGTATTTT. Protein: CASSLRLAGVASTDTQYF.

The genes are TRBV7-9 and TRBJ2-3; D gene ambiguous. The CDR3 is 13 amino acids. Trimming took 4 bases from V and 4 from J, leaving 9 bases between them. The germline CDR1 and CDR2 sequences are SEHNR and FQNEAQ (reference sequence). CDR3 protein: CASSSPRADTQYF. The CDR3 DNA reads TGTGCCAGCAGCTCCCCCCGGGCAGATACGCAGTATTTT. Drawing the rest from reference TRBV7-9 and TRBJ2-3, the complete variable domain is DTGVSQNPRHKITKRGQNVTFRCDPISEHNRLYWYRQTLGQGPEFLTYFQNEAQLEKSRLLSDRFSAERPKGSFSTLEIQRTEQGDSAMYLCASSSPRADTQYFGPGTRLTVL.

The rearrangement links TRBV25-1 to TRBJ2-7; D may be TRBD1 (6 bases). The CDR3 covers 17 residues. The germline V gene encodes CDR1 MGHDK and CDR2 SYGVNS. Trimming shortened V by 1 base and J by 3 bases, and 19 bases separated the two germline ends. CDR3: CASSELDSRAHDYEQYF. DNA of the CDR3: TGTGCCAGCAGTGAATTGGACAGTCGAGCCCATGACTACGAGCAGTACTTC.

The gene calls are TRBV15 and TRBJ1-1; the D is unclear. This CDR3 has 15 residues. The V and J ends lost 0 bases and 5 bases respectively, with 13 bases between them. From germline, CDR1 is LNHNV and CDR2 YYDKDF (reference sequence). CDR3 region: CATSRDTLGSTEAFF. CDR3 nucleotides: TGTGCCACCAGCAGAGACACTCTGGGGTCGACTGAAGCTTTCTTT.